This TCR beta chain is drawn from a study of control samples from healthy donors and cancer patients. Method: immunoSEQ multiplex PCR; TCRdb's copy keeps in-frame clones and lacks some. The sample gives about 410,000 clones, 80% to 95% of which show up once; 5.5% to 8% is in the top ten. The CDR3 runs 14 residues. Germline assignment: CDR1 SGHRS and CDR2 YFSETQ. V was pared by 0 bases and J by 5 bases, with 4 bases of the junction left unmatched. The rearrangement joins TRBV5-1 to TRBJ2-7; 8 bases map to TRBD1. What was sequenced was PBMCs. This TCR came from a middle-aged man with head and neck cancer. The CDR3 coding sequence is TGCGCCAGCAGCTTGGCGGGGACAGGAGACGAGCAGTACTTC. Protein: CASSLAGTGDEQYF.